A selection of T cell receptor beta chains follows, all from one sample in a study of T cell repertoires in cytomegalovirus infection. Each CDR3 protein is one row after TCRdb ran MiXCR on the reads. The sample lists 200,000 or so distinct CDR3 sequences; approximately 19% were seen once. What was sequenced was PBMCs. Receptors were obtained from a human donor in good health (CMV status not recorded). Some clones in this sample may be carry-over from other donors' samples. CDR3s include the opening cysteine and the closing phenylalanine or tryptophan. Each record gives: V gene, clone size, CDR3 protein. Clone size is stated in some rows and not others, as once, few, many or a class when expanded.

TRBV6-1,.,CASSEALPVYGYTF
TRBV6-6,few,CASSYATATNEQFF
TRBV7-3,few,CASSPAGGRALNEQFF
TRBV11-2,.,CASSLVAGQYNEHFF
TRBV28,few,CASSPPGASGGDEQFF
TRBV19,many,CASTGEVTPSRRYNEQFF
TRBV28,many,CASRLTGRNQPQHF
TRBV5-5,many,CASSLTPRTGNHEQYF
TRBV2,.,CASSEGPAGAYQETQYF
TRBV5-1,.,CASSGTRLGADTQYF
TRBV12-3/TRBV12-4,.,CASSLVRVEDTQYF
TRBV11-2,.,CASSLGGPAEETQYF
TRBV7-9,.,CASSRQTSEAFF
TRBV6-5,few,CASRNTGGVDTGELFF
TRBV28,.,CASSLRQGRNEQFF
TRBV4-1,many,CASSPEQGAYEQYF
TRBV19,.,CASTVHRGLLDYGYTF
TRBV7-2,.,CASSLARAGEAVAKDIQYF
TRBV6-5,.,CASSYRLTSEQETQYF
TRBV7-2,many,CASSLDRGPYGYTF
TRBV9,.,CASSESGTLGDTQYF
TRBV19,.,CASSSRNSDQPQHF
TRBV19,.,CASNRAPLHPAFF
TRBV27,.,CASSLSSGDNQPQHF
TRBV7-2,few,CASSLSWPETQYF
TRBV7-3,many,CASSLPGSGYTF
TRBV11-2,.,CASSSSSGSSYEQYF
TRBV6-8,once,CASSYSPRTGALLEYGYTF
TRBV6-1,many,CASSSSSGQGYEQYF
TRBV29-1,few,CSVSQEGGNQPQHF
TRBV11-1,.,CASSRTGQGAWNEQFF
TRBV28,.,CASSLPGTANYGYTF
TRBV14,once,CASSHPGGNTIYF
TRBV19,few,CASSINPHNEKLFF
TRBV12-3/TRBV12-4,.,CASRPPNNEQFF
TRBV9,few,CASSVVGSDTQYF
TRBV7-2,.,CASSNRDINYGYTF
TRBV7-9,few,CASSLTVQASYEQYF
TRBV7-2,many,CASSLEGRSSYNEQFF